This passage covers 10 T cell receptor beta chains from one sample sequenced in a study of T cells expressing NK-cell markers. No DNA is given; TCRdb re-called the 5' RACE reads and lists each CDR3 protein once. There are fewer than 40,000 distinct CDR3 sequences in the sample, with 60% held by the top ten. Sequencing was performed on blood T cells: a sorted CD56 or NKG2C T cell subset, CD4+ or CD8+ T cells, or bulk PBMC T cells (not recorded which). These receptors were obtained from a woman between 18 and 70 years old in good health.

V gene TRBV7-8 combines with J gene TRBJ2-1. The CDR3 contains 15 residues. The germline V gene encodes CDR1 SGHVS and CDR2 FQNEAQ. CDR3 sequence reads: CASSLEGSTYNEQFF. Full variable domain (rest looked up from reference TRBV7-8 and TRBJ2-1): GAGVSQSPRYKVAKRGQDVALRCDPISGHVSLFWYQQALGQGPEFLTYFQNEAQLDKSGLPSDRFFAERPEGSVSTLKIQRTQQEDSAVYLCASSLEGSTYNEQFFGPGTRLTVL.

The J gene is TRBJ2-1, the V gene TRBV7-3; TCRdb's D call of TRBD1 is untestable without DNA. The CDR3 spans 15 residues. Germline CDR1 reads SGHTA; CDR2 reads FQGTGA. This chain's CDR3 is CASSLRDSSYNEQFF. Full variable domain (rest looked up from reference TRBV7-3 and TRBJ2-1): GAGVSQTPSNKVTEKGKYVELRCDPISGHTALYWYRQSLGQGPEFLIYFQGTGAADDSGLPNDRFFAVRPEGSVSTLKIQRTERGDSAVYLCASSLRDSSYNEQFFGPGTRLTVL.

This chain connects TRBV6-1 to TRBJ2-5; TCRdb designates TRBD1, a call that cannot be tested without DNA. The CDR3 length is 15 residues. The germline gives CDR1 MNHNS, CDR2 SASEGT. Here the CDR3 reads CASRVPGGRRETQYF.

The V and J genes are TRBV6-1 and TRBJ2-7; TCRdb gives TRBD1 as the D gene, but with no DNA this cannot be confirmed. Germline V gene data show CDR1 as MNHNS and CDR2 as SASEGT. The CDR3 runs 16 residues. The CDR3 sequence: CASSQPGQGNSYEQYF.

V and J are TRBV10-3 and TRBJ2-2; TCRdb's D call, TRBD1, is unchecked because there is no DNA. The CDR3 has 14 residues. Germline CDR1 is ENHRY and CDR2 is SYGVKD. CDR3 region: CASSGERGDGELFF.

CDR3 loop: CASGFPVWGYTF. V usage is TRBV12-5 and J usage is TRBJ1-2; TCRdb outputs TRBD1, but without DNA this stays unchecked. Germline loops: CDR1 LGHNT, CDR2 FRNRAP. This CDR3 is 12 amino acids long.

This chain uses TRBV21-1 with TRBJ2-5; lacking DNA, the TRBD1 call made by TCRdb goes unchecked. TRBV21-1 is a recognized pseudogene. The CDR3 is 15 residues long. CDR3 sequence: CASSKETGSQETQYF.

The J gene is TRBJ2-7, the V gene TRBV29-1; no DNA is available, so the TRBD1 call from TCRdb remains unchecked. CDR1 is SQVTM and CDR2 is ANQGSEA in the germline V gene. The CDR3 totals 15 residues. The CDR3 sequence: CSVEFETGASYEQYF.

V gene TRBV7-7 combines with J gene TRBJ2-7; the D call of TRBD1 rests on TCRdb alone, since no DNA is present to check it. The CDR3 has 14 amino acids. Per the germline V gene, CDR1 is SSHAT and CDR2 is FNYEAQ (reference sequence). The CDR3 loop reads CASSPGDFGAEQYF.

The rearrangement uses TRBV24-1 and TRBJ2-7; TCRdb lists TRBD2, though no DNA is available to test this call. The CDR3 has 15 amino acids. Germline CDR1 and CDR2: KGHDR and SFDVKD. CDR3 region: CATSDPSGTSSEQYF.